The 31 T cell receptor beta chains below all came from one sample that was sequenced in a study of T cells in narcolepsy. Profiling relied on immunoSEQ multiplex PCR, and the TCRdb table lists in-frame clones only, not all of them. This table holds over 25,000 clones, approximately 78% found once. The sample was CD45RA- memory CD4+ T cells from PBMCs. The receptors were sampled from a human donor with narcolepsy.

The chain couples TRBV29-1 to TRBJ2-5, with 12 bases fitting TRBD1. V dropped 1 base and J dropped 4; count of bases not matched to a gene: 7. The CDR3 has 16 amino acids. Germline CDR1 reads SQVTM; CDR2 reads ANQGSEA. The CDR3 is CSVEGDRGLGTETQYF. In DNA, the CDR3 is TGCAGCGTTGAAGGGGACAGGGGGCTGGGAACAGAGACCCAGTACTTC.

The chain employs TRBV29-1 and TRBJ1-2; 9 bases are a match to TRBD1. The V gene end was trimmed by 7 bases and the J gene end by 2 bases; junction bases not matched to a gene: 2. CDR1 and CDR2 (germline): SQVTM, ANQGSEA. The length of the CDR3 is 12 residues. The CDR3 loop reads CSGTGGNYGYTF. In DNA form, the CDR3 reads TGCAGCGGCACAGGGGGCAACTATGGCTACACCTTC.

The chain employs TRBV5-6 and TRBJ1-6, with D unclear. Germline CDR1 and CDR2: SGHDT and YYEEEE. The CDR3 contains 14 residues. V lost 0 bases, J lost 4 bases, and 5 bases lay in between. The CDR3 sequence: CASSLDRYNSPLHF. The CDR3 region has the DNA TGTGCCAGCAGCTTGGACCGGTATAATTCACCCCTCCACTTT.

The rearrangement links TRBV5-6 to TRBJ2-7, with D possibly matching TRBD1 (6 bases). Trimming took 4 bases from V and 1 from J, leaving 12 bases between them. This CDR3 comprises 14 residues. Germline V CDR1 and CDR2: SGHDT, YYEEEE. The CDR3 protein is CASSKQGLSYEQYF. The CDR3 DNA follows: TGTGCCAGCAGCAAACAGGGTTTGTCCTACGAGCAGTACTTC.

This rearrangement joins TRBV10-1 to TRBJ2-7; 10 bases are shared with TRBD1. Trimming at V came to 6 bases and at J to 2 bases, leaving 4 bases not matched to a gene. This CDR3 comprises 14 residues. The germline gives CDR1 WNHNN, CDR2 SYGVQD (reference sequence). CDR3 sequence reads: CASRKDRGPYEQYF. For the CDR3, the DNA is TGCGCCAGCAGAAAAGACAGGGGGCCCTACGAGCAGTACTTC.

The genes are TRBV11-2 and TRBJ1-1, with a possible D match to TRBD1 (6 bases). This CDR3 comprises 15 residues. V lost 5 bases to trimming and J lost 0 bases, with 13 bases between them. CDR1 is SGHAT and CDR2 is FQNNGV in the germline V gene. This CDR3 reads CASSLTGGMNTEAFF. The CDR3 DNA sequence: TGTGCCAGCAGCCTTACCGGGGGCATGAACACTGAAGCTTTCTTT.

The V call is TRBV6-6, the J call TRBJ1-3; 10 nucleotides match TRBD1. Trimming removed 5 bases from V and 4 bases from J; junction bases left unmatched: 8. CDR3 length: 16 amino acids. The V gene's germline CDR1 is MNHNY and CDR2 SVGAGI (reference sequence). CDR3 sequence reads: CASSPRQGARGNTIYF. The CDR3 DNA is TGTGCCAGCAGTCCGAGACAGGGGGCGCGAGGAAACACCATATATTTT.

This chain uses TRBV7-8 with TRBJ2-2, with TRBD2 matching 9 bases. This CDR3 has 20 residues. Germline-derived CDR1 and CDR2 are SGHVS and FQNEAQ. Unmatched junction bases numbered 16, after V lost 5 bases and J lost 0 bases. This CDR3 reads CASSPRRGLAGAANTGELFF. The DNA of the CDR3 is TGTGCCAGCAGCCCCCGTAGGGGACTAGCTGGGGCCGCGAACACCGGGGAGCTGTTTTTT.

The chain is built from TRBV6-1 and TRBJ2-4, with 7 bases that match TRBD1. This CDR3 is built from 15 residues. Per germline, CDR1 MNHNS and CDR2 SASEGT. V lost 5 bases, J lost 2 bases, and 6 bases stayed unmatched. In DNA, the CDR3 is TGTGCCAGCAGTTCCCACAGGGGAACCAAAAACATTCAGTACTTC. Translation: CASSSHRGTKNIQYF.

The chain is built from TRBV10-1 and TRBJ2-2, with 11 nucleotides matching TRBD2. This CDR3 has 13 residues. Trimming cost V 6 bases and J 7 bases; bases outside gene matches: 1. Germline lookup yields CDR1 WNHNN and CDR2 SYGVQD (reference sequence). CDR3 DNA: TGCGCCAGCAGCGGACTAGCGGGCGGGGAGCTGTTTTTT. As protein: CASSGLAGGELFF.

The chain has TRBV5-1 and TRBJ2-7; D remains unclear. The germline V gene encodes CDR1 SGHRS and CDR2 YFSETQ. There are 11 residues in the CDR3. Trimming took off 5 bases at V and 3 bases at J, with 6 bases between the two ends. The CDR3 sequence: CASRQNYEQYF. In nucleotides, the CDR3 is TGCGCCAGCAGACAAAACTACGAGCAGTACTTC. Together with reference TRBV5-1 and TRBJ2-7, the CDR3 gives the full variable domain: KAGVTQTPRYLIKTRGQQVTLSCSPISGHRSVSWYQQTPGQGLQFLFEYFSETQRNKGNFPGRFSGRQFSNSRSEMNVSTLELGDSALYLCASRQNYEQYFGPGTRLTVT.

The V and J genes are TRBV19 and TRBJ1-2; 9 bases are a match to TRBD1. Looked up from germline, CDR1 is LNHDA and CDR2 is SQIVND (reference sequence). The CDR3 totals 16 residues. Germline trimming cut 4 bases from V and 4 bases from J; bases unmatched to any gene: 10. The CDR3 DNA sequence: TGTGCCAGTAGTACCAACACAGGGGGCGCCGGCTATGGCTACACCTTC. The encoded protein is CASSTNTGGAGYGYTF.

J is TRBJ1-2 and V is TRBV6-6; a possible D gene is TRBD1 (6 bases). The CDR3 spans 12 residues. CDR1 is MNHNY and CDR2 is SVGAGI in the germline V gene (reference sequence). V lost 3 bases, J lost 8 bases, and 10 bases lay in between. The DNA for the CDR3 is TGTGCCAGCAGTTATTGGGGGCAAGGCTACACCTTC. It encodes CASSYWGQGYTF.

V and J are TRBV28 and TRBJ1-4, with D perhaps TRBD1 (5 bases). V was cut by 6 bases and J by 13 bases, with 21 bases left in between. Per the germline V gene, CDR1 is MDHEN and CDR2 is SYDVKM. CDR3 length: 14 residues. The CDR3 DNA is TGTGCCAGCAGCTTCCTGGCCCAGGGCCGGGGACTGTTTTTT. Translating gives CASSFLAQGRGLFF.

Only a few counts were recorded for this clone. This chain joins TRBV6-1 and TRBJ1-5, with no clear D. The CDR3 runs 14 residues. The germline V gene encodes CDR1 MNHNS and CDR2 SASEGT. V was clipped by 10 bases and J by 0 bases, with 13 bases between them. CDR3 amino acids: CATPGRSSNQPQHF. CDR3 DNA: TGTGCCACCCCCGGACGGAGTAGCAATCAGCCCCAGCATTTT.

The chain has TRBV2 and TRBJ2-7, with D possibly being TRBD1 or TRBD2 (6 bases each). CDR3 size: 14 residues. The ends were cut back, 6 bases at V and 7 bases at J, with 19 bases in the middle. In germline, CDR1 is SNHLY, CDR2 FYNNEI. The CDR3 sequence is CASRVGGMREEQYF. In DNA, the CDR3 is TGTGCCAGCAGGGTAGGGGGGATGAGGGAGGAGCAGTACTTC.

The rearrangement links TRBV19 to TRBJ1-3, with D tentatively TRBD1 (6 bases). The CDR3 loop spans 14 amino acids. Germline-derived CDR1 and CDR2 are LNHDA and SQIVND (reference sequence). Deletions cut 7 bases from V and 5 bases from J, with 15 bases between. CDR3: CASNTGGARNTIYF. The CDR3, as DNA: TGTGCCAGTAATACCGGGGGCGCCAGAAACACCATATATTTT.

The chain is built from TRBV5-4 and TRBJ2-5, with D maybe TRBD1 (6 bases). CDR3 length: 14 residues. Germline V gene data show CDR1 as SGHNT and CDR2 as YYREEE (reference sequence). V lost 4 bases and J lost 7, with 17 bases in between. CDR3 sequence (DNA): TGTGCCAGCAGCCTACCCGGGACACTGGTGACCCAGTACTTC. Translation gives CASSLPGTLVTQYF.

CDR3 sequence reads: CASRPGLAGGLTTDTQYF. The CDR3 DNA reads TGTGCCAGCAGGCCGGGACTAGCGGGGGGCCTGACCACAGATACGCAGTATTTT. The gene calls are TRBV7-2 and TRBJ2-3; 15 nucleotides match TRBD2. Germline CDR1 reads SGHTA; CDR2 reads FQGNSA. This CDR3 is built from 18 residues. Trimming at V came to 6 bases and at J to 2 bases, leaving 9 bases not matched to a gene. The complete variable domain, with remaining parts taken from reference TRBV7-2 and TRBJ2-3, reads GAGVSQSPSNKVTEKGKDVELRCDPISGHTALYWYRQSLGQGLEFLIYFQGNSAPDKSGLPSDRFSAERTGGSVSTLTIQRTQQEDSAVYLCASRPGLAGGLTTDTQYFGPGTRLTVL.

On this clone itself: One junction end does not reproduce the germline sequence, and a read error may be involved. J is TRBJ1-2 and V is TRBV6-1; D gene uncertain. The CDR3 runs to 10 residues. CDR1 is MNHNS and CDR2 is SASEGT in the germline V gene. The DNA for the CDR3 is TGTGCCAGCAGTGAAGCAAGGGCCGTGTTC. Its translation is CASSEARAVF.

V gene TRBV19 combines with J gene TRBJ1-6; 9 nucleotides match TRBD1. CDR1 LNHDA and CDR2 SQIVND come from the germline V gene (reference sequence). This CDR3 is built from 14 residues. J gave up 11 bases and V 5 bases, and 7 bases lay outside the gene matches. The CDR3 bases are TGTGCCAGTAGTGCAGGACAGGGGAGGACACCCCTCCACTTT. Translation: CASSAGQGRTPLHF. Complete variable domain (other parts from reference TRBV19 and TRBJ1-6): DGGITQSPKYLFRKEGQNVTLSCEQNLNHDAMYWYRQDPGQGLRLIYYSQIVNDFQKGDIAEGYSVSREKKESFPLTVTSAQKNPTAFYLCASSAGQGRTPLHFGNGTRLTVT.

V gene TRBV4-1 combines with J gene TRBJ2-7; a weak D match, TRBD2 (5 bases). The ends were cut back, 5 bases at V and 1 base at J, with 15 bases in the middle. Looked up from germline, CDR1 is MGHRA and CDR2 is YSYEKL. The CDR3 consists of 15 residues. The CDR3 DNA reads TGCGCCAGCAGCTACGACGAGGGAACGTCCTACGAGCAGTACTTC. Its translation is CASSYDEGTSYEQYF.

CDR3 DNA sequence: TGTGCCAGCTCACCGGGGATTGAAAACAATCAGCCCCAGCATTTT. Amino acids: CASSPGIENNQPQHF. The chain has TRBV18 and TRBJ1-5, with D uncertain. From germline, CDR1 is KGHSH and CDR2 LQKENI. The CDR3 is 15 residues long. The V end lost 3 bases, the J end lost 3 bases, and 12 bases lay between the germline ends. Full variable domain (rest looked up from reference TRBV18 and TRBJ1-5): NAGVMQNPRHLVRRRGQEARLRCSPMKGHSHVYWYRQLPEEGLKFMVYLQKENIIDESGMPKERFSAEFPKEGPSILRIQQVVRGDSAAYFCASSPGIENNQPQHFGDGTRLSIL.

This chain joins TRBV9 and TRBJ2-7, with a possible D match to TRBD1 (5 bases). Germline-derived CDR1 and CDR2 are SGDLS and YYNGEE. Trimming stripped 2 bases from V and 7 bases from J, with 13 bases between. This CDR3 has 13 residues. CDR3 sequence: CASSVGQAREQYF. CDR3 DNA: TGTGCCAGCAGCGTGGGGCAGGCCAGGGAGCAGTACTTC.

This clone appeared once. The rearrangement uses TRBV5-1 and TRBJ2-5; the D gene is possibly TRBD2 (5 bases). Germline V gene data show CDR1 as SGHRS and CDR2 as YFSETQ. V was trimmed by 6 bases and J by 2 bases, leaving 11 bases between them. CDR3 length: 13 amino acids. The CDR3 DNA sequence: TGCGCCAGCAATTCGGGGTCACAAGAGACCCAGTACTTC. It encodes CASNSGSQETQYF.

The chain has TRBV4-3 and TRBJ1-2; D gene uncertain. Germline V gives CDR1 LGHNA, CDR2 YSLEER. The V gene lost 0 bases and the J gene lost 1 base, with 9 bases spanning the gap. This CDR3 comprises 15 residues. For the CDR3, the DNA is TGCGCCAGCAGCCAAGAGCCCAATTATAACTATGGCTACACCTTC. Translating gives CASSQEPNYNYGYTF.

The chain recombines TRBV4-3 with TRBJ2-7; 12 nucleotides match TRBD2. Germline trimming cut 2 bases from V and 2 bases from J; bases unmatched to any gene: 13. Per the germline V gene, CDR1 is LGHNA and CDR2 is YSLEER. CDR3 length equals 19 residues. As DNA, the CDR3 is TGCGCCAGCAGCCAAACCCGCCTAGCGGGGGGGGGAGCCCCCTACGAGCAGTACTTC. It encodes CASSQTRLAGGGAPYEQYF.

The chain combines TRBV11-3 with TRBJ2-7; 10 bases match TRBD2. The germline CDR1 and CDR2 sequences are SGHNT and YENEEA. Unmatched junction bases numbered 9, after V lost 7 bases and J lost 0 bases. The CDR3 is 16 amino acids. This chain's CDR3 is CASTKGLAGDSYEQYF. The CDR3 DNA follows: TGTGCCAGCACCAAGGGGCTAGCGGGGGACTCCTACGAGCAGTACTTC.

The gene calls are TRBV27 and TRBJ2-3; D not resolved. V was trimmed by 3 bases and J by 0 bases, leaving 10 bases between them. The CDR3 runs 15 residues. CDR1 MNHEY and CDR2 SMNVEV come from the germline V gene (reference sequence). This chain's CDR3 is CASSFGPTSTDTQYF. The CDR3 DNA follows: TGTGCCAGCAGTTTCGGCCCTACTAGCACAGATACGCAGTATTTT.

This clone occurred a few times. V and J are TRBV14 and TRBJ2-7, with 8 bases aligning to TRBD1. The CDR3 sequence is 15 residues long. J lost 0 bases, V lost 4 bases, and 5 bases had no gene match. Germline lookup yields CDR1 SGHDN and CDR2 FVKESK. The CDR3 loop reads CASSRRTGSSYEQYF. Written as DNA, the CDR3 is TGTGCCAGCAGCCGGAGGACAGGGAGCTCCTACGAGCAGTACTTC.

The CDR3 nucleotides are TGTGCCAGCAAGCCGGGACTAGCGGGGCGGAGCACAGATACGCAGTATTTT. Encoded protein: CASKPGLAGRSTDTQYF. The chain links TRBV2 to TRBJ2-3; 13 bases line up with TRBD2. Germline CDR1 SNHLY, CDR2 FYNNEI. The CDR3 consists of 17 residues. V gave up 7 bases and J gave up 0 bases; unmatched junction bases: 7.